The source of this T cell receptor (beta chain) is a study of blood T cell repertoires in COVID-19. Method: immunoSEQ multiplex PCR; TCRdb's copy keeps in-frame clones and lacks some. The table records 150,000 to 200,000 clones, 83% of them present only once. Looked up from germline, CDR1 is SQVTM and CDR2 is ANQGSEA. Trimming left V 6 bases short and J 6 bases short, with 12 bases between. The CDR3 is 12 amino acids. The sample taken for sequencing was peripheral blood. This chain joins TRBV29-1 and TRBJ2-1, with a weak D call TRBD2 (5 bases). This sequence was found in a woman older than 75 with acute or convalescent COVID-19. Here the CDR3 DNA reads TGCAGCGTCGACGGGGTAGGCAATGAGCAGTTCTTC. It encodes CSVDGVGNEQFF.